These 10 T cell receptor beta chains originate from one sample sequenced in a study of T cells in women clearing cervical HPV infection. The assay was immunoSEQ multiplex PCR, and TCRdb's table has in-frame clones only and misses some. Here the sample table reports 25,000 to 35,000 clones. The sample comprised blood buffy coat. These receptors originate from a woman aged 18-70 years with a cervical HPV16 infection that either progressed to CIN3+ or cleared (not recorded which).

Comment on this clone: With the read ending 3 residues before the CDR3 end, the germline J gene is used to fill in that end. The chain couples TRBV18 to TRBJ2-6, with 7 positions matching TRBD1. Germline V gene lookup returns CDR1 KGHSH and CDR2 LQKENI. The CDR3 extends over 15 amino acids. V lost 8 bases, J lost 4 bases, and 8 bases stayed unmatched. The chain's CDR3 is CASALTGTGANVLTF. The covered CDR3 bases are TGTGCCAGCGCCCTGACAGGGACCGGGGCCAACGTC. Full variable domain (remainder filled in from reference TRBV18 and TRBJ2-6): NAGVMQNPRHLVRRRGQEARLRCSPMKGHSHVYWYRQLPEEGLKFMVYLQKENIIDESGMPKERFSAEFPKEGPSILRIQQVVRGDSAAYFCASALTGTGANVLTFGAGSRLTVL.

Concerning this clone itself: The read ends 3 residues before the CDR3 terminus; that terminus is restored from the germline J gene. The chain combines TRBV5-1 with TRBJ1-1, with unresolved D. There are 15 residues in the CDR3. Trimming removed 0 bases at V and 2 bases at J, with 11 bases between. Germline V gives CDR1 SGHRS, CDR2 YFSETQ. The CDR3 protein is CASSLGAGPNTEAFF. The DNA read from the CDR3 is TGCGCCAGCAGCTTGGGGGCAGGCCCAAACACTGAA.

The CDR3 is CAWSVGDRGEAFF. The CDR3 bases that were read are TGTGCCTGGAGTGTTGGGGACAGGGGCGAA. The rearrangement links TRBV30 to TRBJ1-1; 10 bases map to TRBD1. The read halts 3 residues ahead of the CDR3 end, with the missing end drawn from the germline J gene. The CDR3 runs 13 residues. Germline CDR1 and CDR2: GTSNPN and SVGIG (reference sequence).

With respect to this clone: The CDR3 is cut off 3 residues early in the read; its end comes from the germline J gene. This rearrangement joins TRBV7-6 to TRBJ2-1; 9 nucleotides line up with TRBD2. The V gene end was trimmed by 1 base and the J gene end by 9 bases; junction bases not matched to a gene: 10. Germline lookup yields CDR1 SGHVS and CDR2 FNYEAQ. CDR3 length equals 16 residues. The sequenced CDR3 bases are TGTGCCAGCAGCTTAGGCTCCGGGACTAGCCCGGTTGAG. It codes for CASSLGSGTSPVE. The entire CDR3 is CASSLGSGTSPVEQFF.

Regarding this clone: The read halts 3 residues ahead of the CDR3 end, with the missing end drawn from the germline J gene. This chain links TRBV7-9 with TRBJ2-2; D call uncertain. This CDR3 has 13 residues. Trimming took 4 bases from V and 7 from J, leaving 10 bases between them. The germline gives CDR1 SEHNR, CDR2 FQNEAQ (reference sequence). This CDR3 reads CASSYKMSGELFF. CDR3 DNA (partial): TGTGCCAGCAGCTACAAGATGAGCGGGGAG.

The CDR3 protein is CATSAGRETQYF. The CDR3 bases that were read are TGTGCCACCAGCGCAGGGCGAGAGACC. The chain recombines TRBV15 with TRBJ2-5; D may be TRBD1 (5 bases). The read terminates 3 residues before the CDR3 end, so the remaining end is supplied by the germline J gene. The CDR3 extends over 12 amino acids. Deletions cut 5 bases from V and 4 bases from J, with 8 bases between. Per the germline V gene, CDR1 is LNHNV and CDR2 is YYDKDF (reference sequence). The full variable domain, rest sourced from reference TRBV15 and TRBJ2-5, is DAMVIQNPRYQVTQFGKPVTLSCSQTLNHNVMYWYQQKSSQAPKLLFHYYDKDFNNEADTPDNFQSRRPNTSFCFLDIRSPGLGDTAMYLCATSAGRETQYFGPGTRLLVL.

About this clone: The sequence runs out 3 residues before the end of the CDR3; the remainder is reconstructed from the germline J gene. The V and J genes are TRBV5-6 and TRBJ1-2; 7 bases line up with TRBD1. This CDR3 has 15 amino acids. Germline CDR1 and CDR2: SGHDT and YYEEEE. The junction had 6 bases not matched to a gene; V was cut back by 2 bases and J by 2 bases. This CDR3 reads CASSFRLTGNYGYTF. CDR3 bases read: TGTGCCAGCAGCTTCCGTCTGACAGGGAACTATGGC.

With regard to this clone: Sequencing ends 3 residues short of the CDR3 end; the germline J gene provides the rest. V and J are TRBV11-2 and TRBJ2-5; D is uncertain. This CDR3 region has 13 residues. From germline, CDR1 is SGHAT and CDR2 FQNNGV. Trimming stripped 7 bases from V and 3 bases from J, with 12 bases between. CDR3 DNA, as far as it was read: TGTGCCAGCACCCCTCCAGGAGAAGAGACC. Its protein product is CASTPPGEET. The whole CDR3 protein reads CASTPPGEETQYF.

Comments on this clone: The read stops 3 residues short of the end of the CDR3; the missing end is completed from the germline J gene. V is TRBV6-2 or TRBV6-3 and J is TRBJ2-1; a weak D match, TRBD2 (5 bases). The CDR3 is 13 amino acids. V was pared by 0 bases and J by 9 bases, with 9 bases between. Germline CDR1 and CDR2: MNHEY and SVGEGT. Here the CDR3 reads CASSYSLRGEQFF. Partial CDR3 DNA: TGTGCCAGCAGTTACTCGTTACGGGGTGAG.

For this clone: The sequenced fragment ends 3 residues before the CDR3 boundary, so the rest is inferred from the germline J gene. This chain uses TRBV18 with TRBJ1-1; TRBD1 is a possible D gene (6 bases). The germline V gene has CDR1 KGHSH and CDR2 LQKENI. This CDR3 is built from 17 residues. V lost 0 bases and J 1 base, leaving 15 bases between the germline ends. The covered CDR3 bases are TGTGCCAGCTCACCACCGACAAGGGGGTCCAAGAACACTGAA. Its protein is CASSPPTRGSKNTE. The whole CDR3 sequence reads CASSPPTRGSKNTEAFF.